The clone carrying this T cell receptor beta chain came up a few times. Its antigen is not known. The authors made cDNA by 5'RACE with 10-nucleotide random UMIs. MiXCR, run by TCRdb on the 5' RACE reads, gives a single entry per CDR3 protein. Of about 66,000 distinct CDR3 sequences in the sample, around 3.7% were seen once. This entry comes from a study of neurological immune-mediated disorders. Study background: Relapsing-remitting disease was seen in most of the 34 multiple sclerosis patients, and secondary progressive disease was seen in 3.

Where libraries were unsorted, they were derived from 2 million PBMCs stored at -80 degrees C. The study, taken as a whole, reports: No CDR3 amino acid sequences were shared by expanded clones across subjects, suggesting private repertoires in all groups.

The CDR3 loop spans 14 amino acids. The germline CDR1 and CDR2 sequences are WSHSY and SAAADI. The V end was cut by 2 bases, the J end by 0 bases, with 7 bases between. This chain links TRBV10-2 with TRBJ1-1; D call uncertain. The sequence was collected from a man between 40 and 49 years old with multiple sclerosis. Sequencing was carried out using PBMCs. CDR3 sequence reads: CASSEMWMNTEAFF. In nucleotides, the CDR3 is TGCGCCAGCAGTGAGATGTGGATGAACACTGAAGCTTTCTTT.